This T cell receptor beta chain was captured in a study of blood T cell repertoires in COVID-19. Overall study context: Specimens from acute and convalescent COVID-19 originated in the United States, Italy and Spain. T cells, B-cell-depleted T cells, or PBMCs provided the cDNA or gDNA that served as material.

CDR3 length: 18 amino acids. Source study methods: It was from reference gene primer amplification that nucleated cell counts were estimated. The protocol was immunoSEQ multiplex PCR, while the TCRdb copy is restricted to in-frame clones and leaves out a portion. From that table come the V and J calls and clone size; the DNA was used to work out D and trimming. The sample includes hundreds of thousands of clones, approximately 82% of them seen just once. The rearrangement joins TRBV12-2 to TRBJ2-7; the DNA was not used to check the table's D call, TRBD2. TRBV12-2 is flagged as a pseudogene. The sample consisted of peripheral blood. The receptor's source is a woman of 80 years or more with acute or convalescent COVID-19. CDR3 sequence: CASRLKTSGGTNSYEQYF. The CDR3 DNA is TGTGCAAGTCGCTTGAAGACTAGCGGGGGAACAAATTCCTACGAGCAGTACTTC.